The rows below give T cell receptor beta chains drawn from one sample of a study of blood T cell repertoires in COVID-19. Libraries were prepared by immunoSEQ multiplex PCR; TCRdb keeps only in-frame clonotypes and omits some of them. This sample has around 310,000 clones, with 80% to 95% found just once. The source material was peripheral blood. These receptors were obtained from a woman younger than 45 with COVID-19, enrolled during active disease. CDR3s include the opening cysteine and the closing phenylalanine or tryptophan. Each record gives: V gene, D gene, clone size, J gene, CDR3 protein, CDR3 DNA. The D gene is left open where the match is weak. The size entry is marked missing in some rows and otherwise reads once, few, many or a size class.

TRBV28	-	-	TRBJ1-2	CASRRNYGYTF	TGTGCCAGCAGGCGGAACTATGGCTACACCTTC
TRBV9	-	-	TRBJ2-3	CASSVRDSRADTQYF	TGTGCCAGCAGCGTAAGGGACTCTAGGGCAGATACGCAGTATTTT
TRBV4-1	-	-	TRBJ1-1	CASSQVWSAGKEAFF	TGCGCCAGCAGCCAAGTTTGGTCGGCGGGCAAAGAAGCTTTCTTT
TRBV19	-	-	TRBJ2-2	CASSWGRRNTGELFF	TGTGCCAGTAGTTGGGGGCGGAGGAACACCGGGGAGCTGTTTTTT
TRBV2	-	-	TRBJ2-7	CASTYAHEQYF	TGTGCCAGCACGTACGCGCACGAGCAGTACTTC
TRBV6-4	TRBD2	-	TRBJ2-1	CASILWREGRYEQFF	TGTGCCAGCATCTTATGGCGGGAGGGCCGATATGAGCAGTTCTTC
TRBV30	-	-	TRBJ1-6	CAWRGEFWSPLHF	TGTGCCTGGAGAGGGGAATTCTGGTCACCCCTCCACTTT
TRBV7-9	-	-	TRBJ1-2	CASSATVAGGYTF	TGTGCCAGCAGCGCGACAGTGGCCGGTGGCTACACCTTC
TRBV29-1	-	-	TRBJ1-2	CSVETADFNYGYTF	TGCAGCGTTGAAACGGCGGACTTTAACTATGGCTACACCTTC
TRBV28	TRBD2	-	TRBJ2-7	CASTSGGRDEQYF	TGTGCCAGCACCAGCGGGGGGAGAGACGAGCAGTACTTC
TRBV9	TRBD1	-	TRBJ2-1	CASSVLGQGVNEQFF	TGTGCCAGCAGCGTATTGGGACAGGGGGTAAATGAGCAGTTCTTC
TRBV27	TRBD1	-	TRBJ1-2	CASSSWTGGGSYGYTF	TGTGCCAGCAGTTCCTGGACAGGAGGTGGTAGCTATGGCTACACCTTC
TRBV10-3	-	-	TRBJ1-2	CAVSGLDNYGYTF	TGTGCCGTCTCAGGGTTGGATAACTATGGCTACACCTTC
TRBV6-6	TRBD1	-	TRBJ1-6	CASSTRDRANSPLHF	TGTGCCAGCAGTACCAGGGACAGGGCTAATTCACCCCTCCACTTT
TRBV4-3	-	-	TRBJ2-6	CASSQAYSGSGANVLTF	TGCGCCAGCAGCCAAGCTTATTCAGGGTCTGGGGCCAACGTCCTGACTTTC
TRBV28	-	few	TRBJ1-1	CASSLGGDTEAFF	TGTGCCAGCAGTTTGGGGGGTGACACTGAAGCTTTCTTT
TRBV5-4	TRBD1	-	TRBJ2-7	CASSMDRTYEQYF	TGTGCCAGCAGCATGGACAGGACCTACGAGCAGTACTTC
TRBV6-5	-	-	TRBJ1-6	CASRVYGPGSPLHF	TGTGCCAGCAGGGTTTACGGTCCAGGTTCACCCCTCCACTTT
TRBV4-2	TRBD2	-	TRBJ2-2	CASSLRTSGRAYGTGELFF	TGTGCCAGCAGCTTACGGACTAGCGGGAGGGCCTATGGCACCGGGGAGCTGTTTTTT
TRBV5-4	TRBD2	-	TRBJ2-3	CASSAGLAGGTDTQYF	TGTGCCAGCAGCGCAGGACTAGCGGGGGGCACAGATACGCAGTATTTT
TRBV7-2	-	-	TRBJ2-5	CASSTQLGGAGETQYF	TGTGCCAGCAGCACCCAGCTGGGAGGAGCGGGAGAGACCCAGTACTTC
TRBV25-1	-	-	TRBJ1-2	CASSEYGGADGYTF	TGTGCCAGCAGTGAATACGGGGGGGCAGATGGCTACACCTTC
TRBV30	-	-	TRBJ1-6	CAWSGANSPLHF	TGTGCCTGGAGTGGAGCAAATTCACCCCTCCACTTT
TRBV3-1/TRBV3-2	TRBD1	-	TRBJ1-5	CASSQAQGGSAQHF	TGTGCCAGCAGCCAAGCTCAAGGGGGCTCAGCCCAGCATTTT
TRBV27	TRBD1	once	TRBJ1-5	CASGQGLQPQHF	TGTGCCAGCGGACAGGGTTTACAGCCCCAGCATTTT
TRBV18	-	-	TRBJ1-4	CASSRSPNEKLFF	TGTGCCAGCTCCCGGTCGCCTAATGAAAAACTGTTTTTT
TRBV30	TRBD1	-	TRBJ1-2	CAWSARDSGGRGYTF	TGTGCCTGGAGTGCCCGGGACAGCGGAGGACGTGGCTACACCTTC
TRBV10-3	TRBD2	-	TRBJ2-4	CAISEGTSGSATKNIQYF	TGTGCCATCAGTGAGGGGACTAGCGGGAGCGCCACCAAAAACATTCAGTACTTC
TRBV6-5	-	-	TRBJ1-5	CASSYRATGRNQPQHF	TGTGCCAGCAGTTACCGGGCCACGGGGAGGAATCAGCCCCAGCATTTT
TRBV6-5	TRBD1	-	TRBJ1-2	CASSYLQGADYTF	TGTGCCAGCAGTTACTTACAGGGGGCTGACTACACCTTC
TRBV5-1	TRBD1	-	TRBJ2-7	CASRRQGNYEQYF	TGCGCCAGCAGACGACAGGGCAACTACGAGCAGTACTTC
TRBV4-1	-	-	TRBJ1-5	CASSQVLGEQPQHF	TGCGCCAGCAGCCAAGTGCTAGGGGAACAGCCCCAGCATTTT
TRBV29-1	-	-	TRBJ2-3	CSAAMGTDTQYF	TGCAGCGCTGCTATGGGCACAGATACGCAGTATTTT
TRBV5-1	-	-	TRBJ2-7	CASSLAGGHYEQYF	TGCGCCAGCAGCTTGGCGGGGGGACACTACGAGCAGTACTTC
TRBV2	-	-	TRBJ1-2	CATLPLPGSNYGYTF	TGTGCCACCCTCCCCCTCCCAGGGTCTAACTATGGCTACACCTTC
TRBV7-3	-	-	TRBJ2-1	CASSGGYEQFF	TGTGCCAGCTCTGGCGGCTATGAGCAGTTCTTC
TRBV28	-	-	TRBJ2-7	CASSLWAEGNAEQYF	TGTGCCAGCAGTTTATGGGCGGAAGGAAACGCCGAGCAGTACTTC
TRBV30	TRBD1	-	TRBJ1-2	CAWSRPWGQDRYGYTF	TGTGCCTGGAGCCGCCCCTGGGGACAGGACCGGTATGGCTACACCTTC
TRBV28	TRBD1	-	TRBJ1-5	CASSYNRGRYQPQHF	TGTGCCAGCAGTTACAACAGGGGGAGATATCAGCCCCAGCATTTT